The next 10 T cell receptor beta chains were all read from a single sample in a study of blood T cell repertoires in COVID-19. The repertoire was sequenced with immunoSEQ multiplex PCR; TCRdb's copy has only in-frame clones and lacks some. The sample records 300,000 or so clones, roughly 86% being singletons. Sequenced: PBMCs or T cells enriched from blood (not recorded which). The receptor set was obtained from a woman in her forties or fifties who had been exposed to COVID-19.

In its sample, this clone was seen once. The J gene is TRBJ1-2, the V gene TRBV7-9; 8 bases fit TRBD1. Trimming removed 4 bases from V and 2 bases from J; junction bases left unmatched: 6. Germline loops: CDR1 SEHNR, CDR2 FQNEAQ (reference sequence). This CDR3 has 15 amino acids. The CDR3 loop reads CASSSGQGGNYGYTF. The CDR3 nucleotides are TGTGCCAGCAGCTCAGGACAGGGTGGCAACTATGGCTACACCTTC.

The chain joins TRBV28 to TRBJ1-1; 7 nucleotides agree with TRBD1. CDR1 is MDHEN and CDR2 is SYDVKM in the germline V gene. The CDR3 is 12 residues long. The V segment lost 6 bases and the J segment 4 bases; nucleotides outside the gene matches: 2. The CDR3 region is CASRPGGTEAFF. CDR3 in DNA: TGTGCCAGCAGACCAGGGGGCACTGAAGCTTTCTTT.

The rearrangement uses TRBV19 and TRBJ1-1, with D uncertain. V was cut by 0 bases and J by 1 base, with 6 bases left in between. The length of the CDR3 is 14 residues. From germline, CDR1 is LNHDA and CDR2 SQIVND (reference sequence). CDR3 sequence reads: CASSIEQKNTEAFF. The CDR3 nucleotides read TGTGCCAGTAGTATAGAACAGAAGAACACTGAAGCTTTCTTT. Based on the CDR3 plus reference TRBV19 and TRBJ1-1, the full variable domain is DGGITQSPKYLFRKEGQNVTLSCEQNLNHDAMYWYRQDPGQGLRLIYYSQIVNDFQKGDIAEGYSVSREKKESFPLTVTSAQKNPTAFYLCASSIEQKNTEAFFGQGTRLTVV.

V is TRBV28 and J is TRBJ2-3; a weak D match, TRBD1 (6 bases). In germline, CDR1 is MDHEN, CDR2 SYDVKM. The CDR3 covers 16 residues. Trimming stripped 3 bases from V and 3 bases from J, with 16 bases between. CDR3 loop: CASSLMTGLQTDTQYF. Written as DNA, the CDR3 is TGTGCCAGCAGTTTGATGACAGGTTTGCAGACAGATACGCAGTATTTT. The complete variable domain, with remaining parts taken from reference TRBV28 and TRBJ2-3, reads DVKVTQSSRYLVKRTGEKVFLECVQDMDHENMFWYRQDPGLGLRLIYFSYDVKMKEKGDIPEGYSVSREKKERFSLILESASTNQTSMYLCASSLMTGLQTDTQYFGPGTRLTVL.

The chain employs TRBV24-1 and TRBJ2-5; TRBD2 might be the D (5 bases). This CDR3 region has 14 residues. V lost 3 bases and J 3 bases, leaving 10 bases between the germline ends. The V gene's germline CDR1 is KGHDR and CDR2 SFDVKD. The CDR3 bases are TGTGCCACCAGTGATCGAGGACTGAAAGAGACCCAGTACTTC. This sequence encodes CATSDRGLKETQYF.

This clone was detected only once. This sequence joins TRBV18 and TRBJ2-7; 12 bases line up with TRBD1. The CDR3 length is 15 residues. The trim removed 6 bases at V and 4 bases at J, leaving 7 bases unmatched. CDR1 is KGHSH and CDR2 is LQKENI in the germline V gene. CDR3 amino acids: CASSPGTGGAYEQYF. DNA for the CDR3: TGTGCCAGCTCTCCCGGGACAGGGGGCGCTTACGAGCAGTACTTC. The complete variable domain, with remaining parts taken from reference TRBV18 and TRBJ2-7, reads NAGVMQNPRHLVRRRGQEARLRCSPMKGHSHVYWYRQLPEEGLKFMVYLQKENIIDESGMPKERFSAEFPKEGPSILRIQQVVRGDSAAYFCASSPGTGGAYEQYFGPGTRLTVT.

The chain links TRBV19 to TRBJ1-2, with TRBD1 matching 8 bases. Losses at the gene ends were 6 bases for V and 8 bases for J; bases not matched to a gene: 14. CDR1 LNHDA and CDR2 SQIVND come from the germline V gene (reference sequence). The CDR3 runs to 15 residues. The DNA for the CDR3 is TGTGCCAGTAGCGATCCGACAGGGGCAGGATCAGGCTACACCTTC. It yields the protein CASSDPTGAGSGYTF. The full variable domain, completed using reference TRBV19 and TRBJ1-2, is DGGITQSPKYLFRKEGQNVTLSCEQNLNHDAMYWYRQDPGQGLRLIYYSQIVNDFQKGDIAEGYSVSREKKESFPLTVTSAQKNPTAFYLCASSDPTGAGSGYTFGSGTRLTVV.

This sequence joins TRBV7-9 and TRBJ2-7; D ambiguous. CDR1 and CDR2 (germline): SEHNR, FQNEAQ (reference sequence). The CDR3 contains 13 residues. V lost 7 bases and J lost 0, with 10 bases in between. CDR3 loop: CASTPQISYEQYF. DNA of the CDR3: TGTGCCAGCACCCCCCAGATCTCCTACGAGCAGTACTTC. Variable domain in full (rest from reference TRBV7-9 and TRBJ2-7): DTGVSQNPRHKITKRGQNVTFRCDPISEHNRLYWYRQTLGQGPEFLTYFQNEAQLEKSRLLSDRFSAERPKGSFSTLEIQRTEQGDSAMYLCASTPQISYEQYFGPGTRLTVT.

The gene calls are TRBV5-5 and TRBJ1-2; D is perhaps TRBD1 (5 bases). CDR1 and CDR2 (germline): SGHKS, YYEKEE (reference sequence). V was pared by 2 bases and J by 6 bases, with 11 bases between. This CDR3 region has 13 residues. Here the CDR3 DNA reads TGTGCCAGCAGCTTTTGGGGCTGGGATGGCTACACCTTC. Protein product: CASSFWGWDGYTF.

This sequence joins TRBV30 and TRBJ1-5; 11 bases agree with TRBD1. CDR1 is GTSNPN, CDR2 SVGIG, per germline (reference sequence). The CDR3 has 13 residues. Trimming cost V 1 base and J 8 bases; bases outside gene matches: 1. The CDR3 sequence is CAWSGDRGKPQHF. CDR3 DNA sequence: TGTGCCTGGAGTGGGGACAGGGGGAAGCCCCAGCATTTT.